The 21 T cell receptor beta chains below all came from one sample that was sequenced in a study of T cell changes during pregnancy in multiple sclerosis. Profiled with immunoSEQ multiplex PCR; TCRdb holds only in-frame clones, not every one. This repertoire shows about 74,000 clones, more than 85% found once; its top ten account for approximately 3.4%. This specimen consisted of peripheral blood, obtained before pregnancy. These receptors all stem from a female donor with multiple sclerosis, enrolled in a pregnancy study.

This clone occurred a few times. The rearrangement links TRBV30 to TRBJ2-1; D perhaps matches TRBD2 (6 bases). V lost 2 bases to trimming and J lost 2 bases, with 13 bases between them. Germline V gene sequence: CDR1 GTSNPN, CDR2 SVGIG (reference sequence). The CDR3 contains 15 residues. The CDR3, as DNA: TGTGCCTGGAGTCCAGCGGGTCTTACCTACAATGAGCAGTTCTTC. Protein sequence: CAWSPAGLTYNEQFF. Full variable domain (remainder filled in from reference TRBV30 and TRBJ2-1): SQTIHQWPATLVQPVGSPLSLECTVEGTSNPNLYWYRQAAGRGLQLLFYSVGIGQISSEVPQNLSASRPQDRQFILSSKKLLLSDSGFYLCAWSPAGLTYNEQFFGPGTRLTVL.

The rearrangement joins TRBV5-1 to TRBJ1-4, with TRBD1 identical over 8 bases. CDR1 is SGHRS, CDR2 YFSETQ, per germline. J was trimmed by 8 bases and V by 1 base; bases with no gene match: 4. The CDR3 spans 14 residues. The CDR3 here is CASSLQGAEEKLFF. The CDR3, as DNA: TGCGCCAGCAGCTTGCAGGGGGCTGAGGAAAAACTGTTTTTT.

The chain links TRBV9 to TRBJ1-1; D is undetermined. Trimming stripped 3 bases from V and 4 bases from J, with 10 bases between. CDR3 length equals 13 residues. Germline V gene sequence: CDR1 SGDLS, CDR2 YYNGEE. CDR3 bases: TGTGCCAGCAGCGAGGGCGGAGGCACTGAAGCTTTCTTT. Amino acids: CASSEGGGTEAFF.

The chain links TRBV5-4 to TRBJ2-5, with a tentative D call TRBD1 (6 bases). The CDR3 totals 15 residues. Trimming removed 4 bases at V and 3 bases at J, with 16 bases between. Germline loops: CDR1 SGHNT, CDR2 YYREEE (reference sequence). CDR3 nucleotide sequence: TGTGCCAGCAGCCCAACCGGGACAATCGAAGAGACCCAGTACTTC. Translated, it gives CASSPTGTIEETQYF.

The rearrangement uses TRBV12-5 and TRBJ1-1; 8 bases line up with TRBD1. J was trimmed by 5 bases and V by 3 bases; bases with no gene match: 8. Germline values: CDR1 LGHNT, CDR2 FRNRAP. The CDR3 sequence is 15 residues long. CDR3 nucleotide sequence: TGTGCTAGTGGTTTTTTGTTAACAGGGGGGACTGAAGCTTTCTTT. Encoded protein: CASGFLLTGGTEAFF.

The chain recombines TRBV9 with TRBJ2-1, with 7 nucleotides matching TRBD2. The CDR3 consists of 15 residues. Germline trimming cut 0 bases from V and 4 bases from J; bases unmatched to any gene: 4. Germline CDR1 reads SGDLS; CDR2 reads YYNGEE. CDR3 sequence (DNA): TGTGCCAGCAGCGTAGCCCCTAGCGGTTACAATGAGCAGTTCTTC. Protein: CASSVAPSGYNEQFF.

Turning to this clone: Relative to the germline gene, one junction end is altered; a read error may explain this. The CDR3 sequence is CASSSSGSSHNEQFF. For the CDR3, the DNA is TGCGCCAGCAGCTCCAGCGGGAGCTCCCACAATGAGCAGTTCTTC. The rearrangement joins TRBV5-1 to TRBJ2-1, with 8 bases aligning to TRBD2. Germline V gene lookup returns CDR1 SGHRS and CDR2 YFSETQ. The length of the CDR3 is 15 residues.

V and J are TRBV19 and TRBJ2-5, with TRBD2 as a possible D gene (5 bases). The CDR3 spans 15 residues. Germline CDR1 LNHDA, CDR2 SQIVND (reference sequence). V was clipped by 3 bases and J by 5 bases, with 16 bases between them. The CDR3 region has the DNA TGTGCCAGTAGTATGTCGTCTAGCAAATCGGAGACCCAGTACTTC. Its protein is CASSMSSSKSETQYF. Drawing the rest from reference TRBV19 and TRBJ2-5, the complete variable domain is DGGITQSPKYLFRKEGQNVTLSCEQNLNHDAMYWYRQDPGQGLRLIYYSQIVNDFQKGDIAEGYSVSREKKESFPLTVTSAQKNPTAFYLCASSMSSSKSETQYFGPGTRLLVL.

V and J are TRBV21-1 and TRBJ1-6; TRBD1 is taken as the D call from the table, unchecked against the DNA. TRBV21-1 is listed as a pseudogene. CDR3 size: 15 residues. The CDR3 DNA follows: TGTGCCAGCAGCAAACTGACAGGGGAACATTCACCCCTCCACTTT. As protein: CASSKLTGEHSPLHF.

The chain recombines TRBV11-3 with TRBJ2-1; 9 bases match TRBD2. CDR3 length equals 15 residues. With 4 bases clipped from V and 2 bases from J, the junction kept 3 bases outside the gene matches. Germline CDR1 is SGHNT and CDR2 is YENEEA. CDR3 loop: CASSWGLATYNEQFF. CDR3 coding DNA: TGTGCCAGCAGCTGGGGACTAGCCACCTACAATGAGCAGTTCTTC.

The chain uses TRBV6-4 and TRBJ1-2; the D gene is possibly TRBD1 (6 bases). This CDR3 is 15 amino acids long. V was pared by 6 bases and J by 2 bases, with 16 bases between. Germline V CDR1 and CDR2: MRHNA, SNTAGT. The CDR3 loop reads CASSRDTLTNYGYTF. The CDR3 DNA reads TGTGCCAGCAGCCGGGACACACTTACCAACTATGGCTACACCTTC.

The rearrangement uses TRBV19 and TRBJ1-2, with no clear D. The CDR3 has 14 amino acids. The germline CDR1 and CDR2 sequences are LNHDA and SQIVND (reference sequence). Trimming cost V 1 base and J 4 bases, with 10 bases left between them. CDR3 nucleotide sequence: TGTGCCAGTAGTATAGTGCCGGTTAGCTATGGCTACACCTTC. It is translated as CASSIVPVSYGYTF.

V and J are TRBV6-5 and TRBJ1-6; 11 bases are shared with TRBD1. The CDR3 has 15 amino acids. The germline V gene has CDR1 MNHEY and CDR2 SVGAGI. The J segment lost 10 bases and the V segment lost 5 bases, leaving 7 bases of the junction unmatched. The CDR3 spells CASSHGTGGRSPLHF. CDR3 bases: TGTGCCAGCAGTCACGGGACAGGGGGACGGTCACCCCTCCACTTT.

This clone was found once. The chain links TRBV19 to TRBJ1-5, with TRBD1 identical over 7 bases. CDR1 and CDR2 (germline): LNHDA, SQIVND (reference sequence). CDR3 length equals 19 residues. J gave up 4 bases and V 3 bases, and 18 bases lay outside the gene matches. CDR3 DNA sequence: TGTGCCAGTAGTATCATCCGGCTCCGGGACAGCTTAATTAATCAGCCCCAGCATTTT. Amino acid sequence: CASSIIRLRDSLINQPQHF.

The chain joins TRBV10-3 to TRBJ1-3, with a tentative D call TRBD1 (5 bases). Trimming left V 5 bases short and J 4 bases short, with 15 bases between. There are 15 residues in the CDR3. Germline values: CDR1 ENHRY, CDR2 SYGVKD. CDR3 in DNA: TGTGCCATCAGTCCCGGGGGGAAGACCGGAAACACCATATATTTT. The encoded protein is CAISPGGKTGNTIYF.

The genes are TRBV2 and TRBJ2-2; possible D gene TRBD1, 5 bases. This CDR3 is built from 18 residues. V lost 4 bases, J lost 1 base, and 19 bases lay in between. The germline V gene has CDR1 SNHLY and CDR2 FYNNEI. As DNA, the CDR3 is TGTGCCAGCAGTGTTGGGGCCCCCCCGACTGAGAACACCGGGGAGCTGTTTTTT. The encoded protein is CASSVGAPPTENTGELFF.

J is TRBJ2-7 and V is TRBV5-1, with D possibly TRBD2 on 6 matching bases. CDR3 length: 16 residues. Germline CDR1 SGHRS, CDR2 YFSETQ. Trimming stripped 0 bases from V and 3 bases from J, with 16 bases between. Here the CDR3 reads CASSLAAGLAFYEQYF. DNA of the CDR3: TGCGCCAGCAGCTTGGCGGCGGGGCTCGCCTTCTACGAGCAGTACTTC.

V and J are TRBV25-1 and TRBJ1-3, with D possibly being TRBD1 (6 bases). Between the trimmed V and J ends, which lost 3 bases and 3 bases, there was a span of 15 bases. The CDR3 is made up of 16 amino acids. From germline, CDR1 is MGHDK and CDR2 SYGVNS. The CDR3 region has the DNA TGTGCCAGCAGTGATCCGGGGGGCGCGGGTGGAAACACCATATATTTT. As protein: CASSDPGGAGGNTIYF.

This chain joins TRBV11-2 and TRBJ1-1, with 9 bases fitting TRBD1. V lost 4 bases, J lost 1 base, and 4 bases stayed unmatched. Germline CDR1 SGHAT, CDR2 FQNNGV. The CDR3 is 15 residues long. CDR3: CASSYWTGENTEAFF. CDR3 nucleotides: TGTGCCAGCAGCTACTGGACAGGGGAGAACACTGAAGCTTTCTTT.

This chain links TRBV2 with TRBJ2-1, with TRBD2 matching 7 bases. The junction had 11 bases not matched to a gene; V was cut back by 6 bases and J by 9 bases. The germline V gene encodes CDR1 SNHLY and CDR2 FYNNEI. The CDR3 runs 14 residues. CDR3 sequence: CASRGRFLAAEQFF. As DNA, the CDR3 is TGTGCCAGCAGGGGCCGATTTCTAGCGGCTGAGCAGTTCTTC.

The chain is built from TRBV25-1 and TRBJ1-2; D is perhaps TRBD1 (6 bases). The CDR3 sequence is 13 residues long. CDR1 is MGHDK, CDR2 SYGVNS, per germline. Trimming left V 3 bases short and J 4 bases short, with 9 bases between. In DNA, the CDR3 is TGTGCCAGCAGTGACGGGGGGGCCTATGGCTACACCTTC. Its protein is CASSDGGAYGYTF.